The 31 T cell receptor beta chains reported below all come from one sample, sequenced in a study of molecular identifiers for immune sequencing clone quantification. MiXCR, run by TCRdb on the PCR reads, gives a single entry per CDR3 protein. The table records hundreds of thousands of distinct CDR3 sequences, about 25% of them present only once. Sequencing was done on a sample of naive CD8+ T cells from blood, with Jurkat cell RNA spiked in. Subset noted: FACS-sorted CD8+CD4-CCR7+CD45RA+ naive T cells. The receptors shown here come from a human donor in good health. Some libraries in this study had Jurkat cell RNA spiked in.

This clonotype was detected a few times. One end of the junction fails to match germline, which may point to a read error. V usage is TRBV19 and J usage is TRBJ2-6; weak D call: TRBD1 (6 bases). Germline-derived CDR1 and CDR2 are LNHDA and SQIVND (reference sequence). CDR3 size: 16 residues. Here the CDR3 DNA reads TGTGCCAGTAGTATAACAGGGATCGCCGGGGACAACGTCCTGACTTTC. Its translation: CASSITGIAGDNVLTF.

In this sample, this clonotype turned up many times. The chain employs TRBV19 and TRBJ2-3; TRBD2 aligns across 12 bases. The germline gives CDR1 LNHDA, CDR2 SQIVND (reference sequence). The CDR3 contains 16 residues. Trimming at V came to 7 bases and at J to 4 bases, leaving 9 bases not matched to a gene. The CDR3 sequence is CASMSRLAGVPDTQYF. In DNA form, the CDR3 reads TGTGCCAGTATGTCTCGACTAGCGGGGGTACCAGATACGCAGTATTTT. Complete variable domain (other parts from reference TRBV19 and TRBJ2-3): DGGITQSPKYLFRKEGQNVTLSCEQNLNHDAMYWYRQDPGQGLRLIYYSQIVNDFQKGDIAEGYSVSREKKESFPLTVTSAQKNPTAFYLCASMSRLAGVPDTQYFGPGTRLTVL.

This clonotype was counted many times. CDR3 loop: CASSWMGNEKLFF. CDR3 sequence (DNA): TGTGCCAGCAGTTGGATGGGTAATGAAAAACTGTTTTTT. The gene calls are TRBV28 and TRBJ1-4; D remains ambiguous. Trimming shortened V by 4 bases and J by 4 bases, and 7 bases separated the two germline ends. CDR1 is MDHEN and CDR2 is SYDVKM in the germline V gene. CDR3 length equals 13 residues.

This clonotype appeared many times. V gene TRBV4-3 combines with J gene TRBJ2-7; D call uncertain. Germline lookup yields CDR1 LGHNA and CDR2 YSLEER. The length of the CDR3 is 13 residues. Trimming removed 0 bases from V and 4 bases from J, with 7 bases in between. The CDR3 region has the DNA TGCGCCAGCAGCCAAGAATCGGGTTACGAGCAGTACTTC. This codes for CASSQESGYEQYF.

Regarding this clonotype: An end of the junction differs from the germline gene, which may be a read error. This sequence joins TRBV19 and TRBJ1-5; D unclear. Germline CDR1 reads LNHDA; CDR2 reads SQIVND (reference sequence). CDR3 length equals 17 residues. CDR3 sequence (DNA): TGTGCCAGTAGTATATTGGCAGACCTATCGAGCAATCAGCCCCGGCATTTT. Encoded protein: CASSILADLSSNQPRHF.

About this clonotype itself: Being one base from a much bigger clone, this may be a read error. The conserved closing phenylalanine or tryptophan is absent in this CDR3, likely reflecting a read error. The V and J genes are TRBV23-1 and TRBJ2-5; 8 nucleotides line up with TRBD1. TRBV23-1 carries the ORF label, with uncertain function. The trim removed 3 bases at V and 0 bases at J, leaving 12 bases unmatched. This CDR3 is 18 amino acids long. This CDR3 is CASSHKAPTGEYQETQYY. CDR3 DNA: TGCGCCAGCAGTCATAAAGCTCCGACAGGGGAGTACCAAGAGACCCAGTACTAC.

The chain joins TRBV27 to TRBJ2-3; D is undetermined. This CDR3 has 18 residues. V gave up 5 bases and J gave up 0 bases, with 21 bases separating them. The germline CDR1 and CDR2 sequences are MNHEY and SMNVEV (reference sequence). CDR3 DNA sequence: TGTGCCAGCAGTCCGTTACTCCCGACTGGGATAAGCACAGATACGCAGTATTTT. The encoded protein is CASSPLLPTGISTDTQYF.

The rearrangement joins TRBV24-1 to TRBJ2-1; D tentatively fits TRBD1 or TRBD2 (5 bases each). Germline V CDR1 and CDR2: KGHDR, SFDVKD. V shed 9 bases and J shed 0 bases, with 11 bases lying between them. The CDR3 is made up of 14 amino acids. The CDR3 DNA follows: TGTGCCACCGGGGGAGAGGGCTCCTACAATGAGCAGTTCTTC. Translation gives CATGGEGSYNEQFF.

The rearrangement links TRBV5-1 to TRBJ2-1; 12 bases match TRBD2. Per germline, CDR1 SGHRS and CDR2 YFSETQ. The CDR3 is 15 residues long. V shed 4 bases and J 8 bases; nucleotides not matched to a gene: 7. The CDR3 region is CASSPGLAGIDEQFF. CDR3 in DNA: TGCGCCAGCAGCCCTGGACTAGCGGGAATCGATGAGCAGTTCTTC.

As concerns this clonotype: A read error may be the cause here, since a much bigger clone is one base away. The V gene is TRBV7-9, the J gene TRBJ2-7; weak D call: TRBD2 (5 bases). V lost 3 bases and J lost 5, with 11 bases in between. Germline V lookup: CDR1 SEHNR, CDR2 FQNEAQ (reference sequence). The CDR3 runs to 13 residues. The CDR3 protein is CASSFRGIDEQYF. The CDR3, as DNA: TGTGCCAGCAGCTTTCGGGGAATCGACGAGCAGTACTTC.

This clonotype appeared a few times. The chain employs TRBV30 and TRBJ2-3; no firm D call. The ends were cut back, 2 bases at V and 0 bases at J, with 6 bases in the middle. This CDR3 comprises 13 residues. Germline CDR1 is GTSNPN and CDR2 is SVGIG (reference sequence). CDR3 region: CAWSPWSTDTQYF. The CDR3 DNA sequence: TGTGCCTGGAGTCCGTGGAGCACAGATACGCAGTATTTT.

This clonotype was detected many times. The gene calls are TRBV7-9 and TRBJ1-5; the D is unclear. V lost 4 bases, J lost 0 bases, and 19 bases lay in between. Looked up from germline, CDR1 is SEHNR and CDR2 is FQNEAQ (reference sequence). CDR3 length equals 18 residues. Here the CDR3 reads CASSSSRMGYDSNQPQHF. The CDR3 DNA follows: TGTGCCAGCAGCTCCTCCAGGATGGGTTACGATAGCAATCAGCCCCAGCATTTT.

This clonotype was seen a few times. The CDR3 reads CASSQDDRGPTEAFF. CDR3 nucleotides: TGCGCCAGCAGCCAAGATGACAGGGGCCCCACTGAAGCTTTCTTT. J is TRBJ1-1 and V is TRBV4-3; 8 nucleotides agree with TRBD1. Germline V gene sequence: CDR1 LGHNA, CDR2 YSLEER. Trimming took 0 bases from V and 4 from J; bases not matched to a gene: 4. The CDR3 has 15 residues.

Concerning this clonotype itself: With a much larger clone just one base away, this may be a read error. Here the CDR3 reads CASSLEGHEWAPRASGADVLTF. For the CDR3, the DNA is TGTGCCAGCAGCCTGGAAGGGCATGAATGGGCCCCTCGAGCCTCTGGGGCCGACGTCCTGACTTTC. The chain is built from TRBV14 and TRBJ2-6; possibly TRBD1 for D (5 bases). The CDR3 length is 22 residues. Germline V CDR1 and CDR2: SGHDN, FVKESK.

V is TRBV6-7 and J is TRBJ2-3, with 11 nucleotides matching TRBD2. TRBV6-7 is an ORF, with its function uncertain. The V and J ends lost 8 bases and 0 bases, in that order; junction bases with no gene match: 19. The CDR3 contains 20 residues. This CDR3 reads CASLARRGTSGSPSTDTQYF. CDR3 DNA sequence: TGTGCCAGCCTGGCTAGGCGCGGGACTAGCGGCAGCCCTAGCACAGATACGCAGTATTTT.

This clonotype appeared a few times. The CDR3 sequence: CASSSTAGDHLNQPQHF. DNA of the CDR3: TGTGCCAGCAGCTCGACGGCAGGCGACCACCTCAATCAGCCCCAGCATTTT. The V call is TRBV5-6, the J call TRBJ1-5; D is uncertain. This CDR3 contains 17 residues. Germline lookup yields CDR1 SGHDT and CDR2 YYEEEE. V was trimmed by 3 bases and J by 3 bases, leaving 19 bases between them.

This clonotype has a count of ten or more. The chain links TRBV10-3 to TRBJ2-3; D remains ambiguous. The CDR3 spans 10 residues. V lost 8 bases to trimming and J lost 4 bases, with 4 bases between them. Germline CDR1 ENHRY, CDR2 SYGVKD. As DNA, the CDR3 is TGTGCCATCGGGGCAGATACGCAGTATTTT. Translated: CAIGADTQYF.

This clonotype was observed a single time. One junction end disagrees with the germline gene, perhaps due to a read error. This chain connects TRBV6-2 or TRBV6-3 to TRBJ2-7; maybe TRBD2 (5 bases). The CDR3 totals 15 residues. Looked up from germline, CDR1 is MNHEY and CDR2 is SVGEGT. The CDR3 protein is CASSYYGESSCEQYF. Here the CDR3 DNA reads TGTGCCAGCAGTTACTACGGGGAAAGCTCCTGCGAGCAGTACTTC.

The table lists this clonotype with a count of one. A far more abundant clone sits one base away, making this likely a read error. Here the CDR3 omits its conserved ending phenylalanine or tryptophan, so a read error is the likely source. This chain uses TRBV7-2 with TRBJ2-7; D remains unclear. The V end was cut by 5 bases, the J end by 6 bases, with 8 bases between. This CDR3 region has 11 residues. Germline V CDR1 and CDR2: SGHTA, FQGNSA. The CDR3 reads CASSVGSEQYS. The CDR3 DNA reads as TGTGCCAGCAGCGTAGGGTCCGAGCAGTACTCC.

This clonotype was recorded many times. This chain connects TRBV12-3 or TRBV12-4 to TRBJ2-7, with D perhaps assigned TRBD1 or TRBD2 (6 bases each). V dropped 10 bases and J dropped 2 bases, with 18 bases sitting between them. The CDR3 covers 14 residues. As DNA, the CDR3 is TGTGCCATCACGCGGGACACCGCGCCCTACGAGCAGTACTTC. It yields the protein CAITRDTAPYEQYF.

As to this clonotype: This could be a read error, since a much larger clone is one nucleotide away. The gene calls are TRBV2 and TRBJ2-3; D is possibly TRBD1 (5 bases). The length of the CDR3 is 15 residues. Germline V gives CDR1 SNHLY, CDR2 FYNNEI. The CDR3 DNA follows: TGTGCCACCAGTGCAGGGCAGTCCAAACTAGATACGCAGTATTTT. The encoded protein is CATSAGQSKLDTQYF. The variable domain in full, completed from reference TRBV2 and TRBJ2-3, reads EPEVTQTPSHQVTQMGQEVILRCVPISNHLYFYWYRQILGQKVEFLVSFYNNEISEKSEIFDDQFSVERPDGSNFTLKIRSTKLEDSAMYFCATSAGQSKLDTQYFGPGTRLTVL.

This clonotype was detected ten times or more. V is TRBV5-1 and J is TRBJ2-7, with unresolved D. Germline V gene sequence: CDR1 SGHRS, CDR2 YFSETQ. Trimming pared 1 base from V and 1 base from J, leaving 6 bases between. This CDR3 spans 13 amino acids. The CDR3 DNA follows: TGCGCCAGCAGCTTGTGGCAGTCCTACGAGCAGTACTTC. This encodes CASSLWQSYEQYF.

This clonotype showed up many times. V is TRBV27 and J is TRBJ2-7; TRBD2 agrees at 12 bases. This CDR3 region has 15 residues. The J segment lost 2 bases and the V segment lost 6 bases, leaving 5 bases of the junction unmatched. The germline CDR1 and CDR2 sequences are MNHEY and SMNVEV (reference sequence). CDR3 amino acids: CASSIGLAGTYEQYF. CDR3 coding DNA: TGTGCCAGCAGCATAGGACTAGCGGGGACCTACGAGCAGTACTTC.

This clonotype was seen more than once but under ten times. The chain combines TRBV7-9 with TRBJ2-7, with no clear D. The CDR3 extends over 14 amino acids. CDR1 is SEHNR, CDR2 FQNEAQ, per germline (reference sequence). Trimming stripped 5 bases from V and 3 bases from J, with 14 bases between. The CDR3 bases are TGTGCCAGCAGCATGGCCCGGGTGGGCTACGAGCAGTACTTC. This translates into CASSMARVGYEQYF.

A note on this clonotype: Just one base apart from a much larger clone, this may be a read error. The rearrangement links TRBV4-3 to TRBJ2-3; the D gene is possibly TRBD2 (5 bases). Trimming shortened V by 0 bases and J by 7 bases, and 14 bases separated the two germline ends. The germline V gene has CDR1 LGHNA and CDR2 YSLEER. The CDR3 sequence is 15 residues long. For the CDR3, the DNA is TGCGCCAGCAGCCAAGAAGGAGGAGGACGGAATACGCAGTATTTT. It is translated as CASSQEGGGRNTQYF.

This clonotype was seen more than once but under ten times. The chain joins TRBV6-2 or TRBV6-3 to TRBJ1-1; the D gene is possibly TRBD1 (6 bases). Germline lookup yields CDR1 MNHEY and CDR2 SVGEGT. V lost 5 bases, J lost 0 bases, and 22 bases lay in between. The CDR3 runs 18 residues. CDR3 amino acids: CASSLRVKDSFLNTEAFF. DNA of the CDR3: TGTGCCAGCAGTCTAAGAGTAAAGGACAGCTTCCTGAACACTGAAGCTTTCTTT.

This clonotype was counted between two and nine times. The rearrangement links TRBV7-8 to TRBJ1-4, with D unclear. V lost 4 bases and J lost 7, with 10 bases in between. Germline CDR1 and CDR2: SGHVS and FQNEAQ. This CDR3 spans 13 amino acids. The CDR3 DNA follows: TGTGCCAGCAGCTCACGTTGGGTTGAAAAACTGTTTTTT. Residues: CASSSRWVEKLFF.

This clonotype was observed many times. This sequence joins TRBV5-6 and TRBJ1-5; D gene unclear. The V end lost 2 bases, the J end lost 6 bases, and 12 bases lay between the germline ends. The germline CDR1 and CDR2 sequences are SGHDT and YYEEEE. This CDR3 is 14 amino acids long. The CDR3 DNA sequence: TGTGCCAGCAGCTTCCGGACTGAGACTCAGCCCCAGCATTTT. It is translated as CASSFRTETQPQHF.

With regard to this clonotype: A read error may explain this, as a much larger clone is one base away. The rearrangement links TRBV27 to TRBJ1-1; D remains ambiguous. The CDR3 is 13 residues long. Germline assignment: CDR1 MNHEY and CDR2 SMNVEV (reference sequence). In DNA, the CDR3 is TGTGCCGGCAGTTTATCGGGTCAGGAGGAAGCTTTCTTT. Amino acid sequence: CAGSLSGQEEAFF.

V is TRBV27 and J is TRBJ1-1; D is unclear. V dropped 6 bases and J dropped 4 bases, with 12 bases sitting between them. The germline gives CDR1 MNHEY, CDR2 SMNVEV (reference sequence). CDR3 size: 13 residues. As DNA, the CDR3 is TGTGCCAGCAGATCTGGAGTACGCACTGAAGCTTTCTTT. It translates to CASRSGVRTEAFF.

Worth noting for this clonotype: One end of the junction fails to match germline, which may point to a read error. The CDR3: CASSPRLTRPGELLF. The CDR3 DNA follows: TGTGCCAGCAGCCCCCGACTCACCCGCCCCGGGGAGCTGCTTTTT. V gene TRBV7-2 combines with J gene TRBJ2-2; perhaps TRBD2 as D (5 bases). Germline lookup yields CDR1 SGHTA and CDR2 FQGNSA. The CDR3 sequence is 15 residues long.